The clone carrying this TCR beta chain has a handful of counts. What it recognizes is unknown. This sample was taken from a study of T cell repertoires in cytomegalovirus infection. Study background: It can be stated that public TCR beta signatures indicated CMV infection as well as a matching HLA type. Study outcomes and limitations: Ex vivo responses were dominated by HLA-C-restricted CMV-specific TCR beta clonotypes.

TCRdb re-analysed the reads in MiXCR, keeping a single row per CDR3 protein. The sample lists approximately 160,000 distinct CDR3 sequences; 15% to 20% were seen once. CDR3 size: 13 residues. Trimming cost V 10 bases and J 5 bases; bases outside gene matches: 4. Germline loops: CDR1 SSHAT, CDR2 FNYEAQ (reference sequence). Sequencing was performed on CD8+ T cells from PBMCs. This TCR derives from a human donor in good health (CMV status not recorded). Some clones in this sample may be carry-over from other donors' samples. This rearrangement joins TRBV7-7 to TRBJ2-1, with 11 positions matching TRBD1. The CDR3 loop is CATGTGGHNEQFF. The CDR3, as DNA: TGTGCCACCGGGACAGGGGGGCACAATGAGCAGTTCTTC.